Below, 7 T cell receptor beta chains from the same sample are listed, as sequenced in a study of read filtering for tumor transcriptome and immune sequencing. Molecular barcoded adaptors covering alpha/delta and beta/gamma chains were used on approximately 400 ng RNA. TCRdb analysed the reads with MiXCR anew, one entry per CDR3 protein. This table holds 35,000 to 40,000 distinct CDR3 sequences, roughly an eighth found once. The sample was a population of CD138-negative cells sorted from bone marrow. The source of these receptors is a donor at least 40 years old with multiple myeloma.

This clonotype was counted ten times or more. V usage is TRBV11-1 and J usage is TRBJ2-1, with 11 bases that match TRBD2. This CDR3 region has 17 residues. Germline V gives CDR1 SGHAT, CDR2 FQDESV (reference sequence). The trim removed 4 bases at V and 5 bases at J, leaving 10 bases unmatched. The CDR3 protein is CASSSGVRLAGHNEQFF. In DNA form, the CDR3 reads TGTGCCAGCAGCTCGGGGGTCCGACTAGCGGGACACAATGAGCAGTTCTTC.

In this sample, this clonotype turned up many times. The gene calls are TRBV19 and TRBJ2-2; the D gene could be TRBD1 or TRBD2 (7 bases each). Germline CDR1 is LNHDA and CDR2 is SQIVND (reference sequence). Trimming took 11 bases from V and 5 from J, leaving 18 bases between them. This CDR3 is built from 14 residues. Here the CDR3 reads CAQERDRSTGELFF. As DNA, the CDR3 is TGTGCCCAGGAGCGGGACAGATCGACCGGGGAGCTGTTTTTT.

This clonotype was counted many times. The chain uses TRBV7-9 and TRBJ2-1; D ambiguous. The CDR3 is 13 amino acids. V was shortened by 5 bases and J by 11 bases, with 16 bases between the two germline ends. Germline V gene sequence: CDR1 SEHNR, CDR2 FQNEAQ (reference sequence). CDR3 in amino acids: CASSLPPAEQQFF. CDR3 sequence (DNA): TGTGCCAGCAGCCTCCCCCCGGCGGAACAGCAGTTCTTC.

Ten or more counts support this clonotype. DNA of the CDR3: TGCGCCAGCAGTGTACGGGAGCACAATGAGCAGTTCTTC. The encoded protein is CASSVREHNEQFF. The chain links TRBV10-1 to TRBJ2-1; possible D gene TRBD2, 6 bases. CDR1 WNHNN and CDR2 SYGVQD come from the germline V gene (reference sequence). Trimming removed 4 bases from V and 5 bases from J, with 9 bases in between. This CDR3 is built from 13 residues.

This clonotype appeared many times. V and J are TRBV28 and TRBJ2-3; TRBD1 agrees at 8 bases. CDR1 MDHEN and CDR2 SYDVKM come from the germline V gene. The junction had 10 bases not matched to a gene; V was cut back by 10 bases and J by 1 base. The CDR3 runs to 15 residues. The CDR3 protein is CATQGVWQGTDTQYF. The CDR3 bases are TGTGCCACACAGGGGGTATGGCAGGGCACAGATACGCAGTATTTT.

There are a few counts of this clonotype. CDR3: CASSRGGGASTDTQYF. The CDR3 DNA is TGTGCCAGCAGCCGAGGCGGGGGCGCAAGCACAGATACGCAGTATTTT. The V and J genes are TRBV7-9 and TRBJ2-3; maybe TRBD2 (7 bases). The germline V gene has CDR1 SEHNR and CDR2 FQNEAQ (reference sequence). The CDR3 spans 16 residues. Trimming took off 5 bases at V and 0 bases at J, with 15 bases between the two ends. Filled out from reference TRBV7-9 and TRBJ2-3, the complete variable domain reads DTGVSQNPRHKITKRGQNVTFRCDPISEHNRLYWYRQTLGQGPEFLTYFQNEAQLEKSRLLSDRFSAERPKGSFSTLEIQRTEQGDSAMYLCASSRGGGASTDTQYFGPGTRLTVL.

This clonotype was observed at least ten times. The genes are TRBV7-8 and TRBJ1-5, with D hard to call. Germline loops: CDR1 SGHVS, CDR2 FQNEAQ. V gave up 1 base and J gave up 3 bases, with 10 bases separating them. This CDR3 region has 15 residues. The CDR3 spells CASSLGDSNNQPQHF. CDR3 nucleotides: TGTGCCAGCAGCTTAGGAGACTCCAACAATCAGCCCCAGCATTTT.